This T cell receptor (beta chain) is from a study of CD8 T cells in Susac syndrome (dated by TCRdb to between 2017 and 2020). Background for the entire study: Among the sequenced Susac syndrome patients, more than 5 had clinically active disease and fewer than ten were in clinical remission. At the time of blood withdrawal, Susac syndrome patients were either therapy-naive, taking corticosteroids (with some also receiving IVIg), or on IVIg alone. Repertoire sequencing was used to test whether CD8+ T cell activation and differentiation in Susac syndrome was antigen driven. Findings and caveats that apply to the study as a whole: The number of individuals in the TCR sequencing and HLA analysis was recognized as being relatively small. In patients with Susac syndrome, the CD4+ T cell repertoire showed no detectable clonal expansion.

RNA was extracted using the RNeasy kit, and about 0.45 to 1 ug of the RNA was reverse transcribed with random hexamers. The immunoSEQ multiplex PCR assay, which covers 54 Vbeta and 13 Jbeta segments, was used to amplify TCR beta CDR3 regions. PCR amplification bias was corrected using a synthetic template baseline for primer optimization and computational correction. The source study handled its data this way. Reads were assigned to V, D and J genes according to IMGT and analyzed in immunoSEQ Analyzer, with only productive sequences retained. To calculate clonality, Shannon entropy was normalized by log2 of the number of productive unique sequences and then subtracted from one. Public and private clones were assessed among the 100 most prevalent clones of each patient and control. Clones were defined as Susac-specific when absent from the healthy and MS cohorts, from roughly 1,100 published viral clones and from other ImmuneACCESS disease sequences. TCRdb trimmed public reads at Q25 via fastp, called clones via MiXCR and kept in-frame beta chains. All rows with the same CDR3 protein become a single entry with the most common DNA and genes. TCRdb, not the original authors, processed these V and J calls. The sample has 110,000 to 150,000 distinct CDR3 sequences on record, under 97% of them singletons. The ten top clones hold roughly 0.084% of the sample.

Peripheral blood CD8+ and CD4+ T cells from healthy donors, Susac syndrome patients and multiple sclerosis patients were profiled using high-throughput TCR beta sequencing. The Susac syndrome patients fulfilled recently defined diagnostic criteria for either definite or probable disease. Bulk CD8+ and CD4+ T cells were purified by magnetic negative isolation, whereas CD8+ TEMRA cells were enriched by FACS. Blood was drawn into EDTA tubes, processed within 24 hours, and PBMCs were isolated by density gradient centrifugation. PBMCs intended for TCR sequencing were frozen in liquid nitrogen and were later thawed in a 37 degrees C water bath. The sorted or isolated CD4+, CD8+ and CD8+ TEMRA cells reached a purity of at least 90%. Turning to this clonotype: Its cognate antigen has yet to be identified. Base qualities were left out, and no much larger clone turns up one base away.

The germline V gene provides CDR1 MGHDK and CDR2 SYGVNS. V trim: 6 bases; J trim: 1 base; unmatched bases: 3. The cysteine opens and the phenylalanine closes a CDR3 of 13 amino acids. The read is trimmed to its CDR3 DNA, 39 bases read in frame from base 1. This TCR derives from a human donor with Susac syndrome. This chain joins TRBV25-1 to TRBJ2-7; TRBD2 matches 7 bases in the middle. Material: CD4+ T cells from PBMCs. The nucleotides read TGTGCCAGCAGAATAGCGGGTTCCTACGAGCAGTACTTC. This yields the protein CASRIAGSYEQYF.